The present entry profiles one T cell receptor beta chain with its context. The sample originates from a study of blood T cell repertoires in COVID-19. Study in general: Acute-phase and convalescent COVID-19 samples originated in the United States, Italy and Spain. T cells, B-cell-depleted T cells, or PBMCs supplied cDNA or gDNA.

Assay used: immunoSEQ multiplex PCR; TCRdb lists only in-frame clones, some missing. The sample lists 300,000 to 400,000 clones, around 85% occurring once. V trimming: 5 bases; J trimming: 5 bases; junction bases outside the gene matches: 7. Per germline, CDR1 SGHAT and CDR2 FQDESV (reference sequence). The CDR3 runs 14 residues. Everyone who took part was about 18 to 90 years old, and they came from over 20 US areas. A case of COVID-19 had been met by exposed participants within 2 weeks before study entry. The sequenced material came from PBMCs or T cells enriched from blood (not recorded which). The chain recombines TRBV11-1 with TRBJ1-2; 8 bases align to TRBD1. This receptor was obtained from a woman younger than 45 who had been exposed to COVID-19. The CDR3 spells CASSPGGAWYGYTF. CDR3 bases: TGTGCCAGCAGCCCAGGGGGCGCTTGGTATGGCTACACCTTC.